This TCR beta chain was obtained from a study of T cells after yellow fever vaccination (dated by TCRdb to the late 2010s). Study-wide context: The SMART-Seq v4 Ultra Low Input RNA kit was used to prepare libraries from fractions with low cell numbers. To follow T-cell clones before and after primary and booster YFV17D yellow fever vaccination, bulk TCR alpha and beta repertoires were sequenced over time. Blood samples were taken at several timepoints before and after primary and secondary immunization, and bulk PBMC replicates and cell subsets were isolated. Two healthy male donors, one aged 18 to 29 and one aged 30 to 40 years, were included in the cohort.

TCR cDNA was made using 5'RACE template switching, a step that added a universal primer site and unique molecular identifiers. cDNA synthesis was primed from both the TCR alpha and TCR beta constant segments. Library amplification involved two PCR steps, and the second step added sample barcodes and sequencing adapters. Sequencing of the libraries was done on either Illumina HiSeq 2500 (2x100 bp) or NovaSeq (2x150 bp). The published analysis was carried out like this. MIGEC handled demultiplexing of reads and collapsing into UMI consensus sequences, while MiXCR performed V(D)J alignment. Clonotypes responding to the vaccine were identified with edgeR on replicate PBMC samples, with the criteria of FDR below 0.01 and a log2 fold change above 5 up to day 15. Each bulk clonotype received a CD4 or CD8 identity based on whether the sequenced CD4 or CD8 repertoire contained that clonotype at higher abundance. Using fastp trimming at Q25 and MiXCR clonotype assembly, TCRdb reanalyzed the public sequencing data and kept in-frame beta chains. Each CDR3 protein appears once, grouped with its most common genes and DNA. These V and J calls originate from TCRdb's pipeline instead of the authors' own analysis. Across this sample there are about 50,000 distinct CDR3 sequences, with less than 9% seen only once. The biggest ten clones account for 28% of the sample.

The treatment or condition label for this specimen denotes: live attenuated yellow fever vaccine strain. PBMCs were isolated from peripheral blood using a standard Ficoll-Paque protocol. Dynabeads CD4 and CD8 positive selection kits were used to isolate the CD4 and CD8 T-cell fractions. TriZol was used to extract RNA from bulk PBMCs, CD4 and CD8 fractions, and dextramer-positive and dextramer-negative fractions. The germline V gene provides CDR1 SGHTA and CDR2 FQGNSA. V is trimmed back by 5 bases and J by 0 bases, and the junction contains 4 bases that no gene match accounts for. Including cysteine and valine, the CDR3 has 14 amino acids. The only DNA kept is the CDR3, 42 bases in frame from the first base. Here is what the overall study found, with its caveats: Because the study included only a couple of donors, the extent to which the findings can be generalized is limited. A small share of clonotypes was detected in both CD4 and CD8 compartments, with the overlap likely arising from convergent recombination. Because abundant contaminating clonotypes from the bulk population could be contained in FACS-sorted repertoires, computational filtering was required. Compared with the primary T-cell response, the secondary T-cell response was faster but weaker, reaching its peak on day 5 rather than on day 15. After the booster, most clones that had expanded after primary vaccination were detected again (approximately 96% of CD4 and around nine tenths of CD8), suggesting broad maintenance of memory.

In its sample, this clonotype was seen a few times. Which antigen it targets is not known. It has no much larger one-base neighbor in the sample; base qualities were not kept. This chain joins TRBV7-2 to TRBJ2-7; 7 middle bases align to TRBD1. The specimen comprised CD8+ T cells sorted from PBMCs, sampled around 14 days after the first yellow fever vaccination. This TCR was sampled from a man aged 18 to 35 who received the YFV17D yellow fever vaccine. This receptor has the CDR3 CASSRDSLSYEQYV. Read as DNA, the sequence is TGTGCCAGCAGCCGGGACAGCCTCTCCTACGAGCAGTACGTC.